This entry concerns a single T cell receptor beta chain. As yet, its antigen is unknown. The entry originates in a study of vaccination effects on CD4 cells after COVID-19. The study, taken as a whole, reports: Among infection- and vaccine-induced clones, marked clonal contraction occurred late after vaccination.

The data were produced by immunoSEQ multiplex PCR, yet TCRdb's version contains in-frame clones alone and is incomplete. The sample lists around 53,000 clones, around three quarters occurring once. Antigen-specific CD4+ T cells were expanded (with viral peptide pools) by the ViraFEST assay ahead of sequencing. The authors isolated CD4+ T cells after ten to eleven days of culture. Between March and December 2020, the person had a SARS-CoV-2 infection that PCR confirmed. The CDR3 length is 12 residues. With V trimmed by 6 bases and J by 12 bases, 6 bases remained unmatched. The chain uses TRBV12-3 or TRBV12-4 and TRBJ2-1; 9 bases line up with TRBD2. The TCR comes from a human donor who had a prior SARS-CoV-2 infection. The starting material was CD4+ T cells from PBMCs cultured with HIV peptides, obtained before COVID-19 vaccination. Subset specified: HIV-1 Nef peptide pool negative control/reference culture. CDR3 protein: CASSFLTSGQFF. The CDR3 DNA follows: TGTGCCAGCAGCTTTTTGACTAGCGGGCAGTTCTTC.